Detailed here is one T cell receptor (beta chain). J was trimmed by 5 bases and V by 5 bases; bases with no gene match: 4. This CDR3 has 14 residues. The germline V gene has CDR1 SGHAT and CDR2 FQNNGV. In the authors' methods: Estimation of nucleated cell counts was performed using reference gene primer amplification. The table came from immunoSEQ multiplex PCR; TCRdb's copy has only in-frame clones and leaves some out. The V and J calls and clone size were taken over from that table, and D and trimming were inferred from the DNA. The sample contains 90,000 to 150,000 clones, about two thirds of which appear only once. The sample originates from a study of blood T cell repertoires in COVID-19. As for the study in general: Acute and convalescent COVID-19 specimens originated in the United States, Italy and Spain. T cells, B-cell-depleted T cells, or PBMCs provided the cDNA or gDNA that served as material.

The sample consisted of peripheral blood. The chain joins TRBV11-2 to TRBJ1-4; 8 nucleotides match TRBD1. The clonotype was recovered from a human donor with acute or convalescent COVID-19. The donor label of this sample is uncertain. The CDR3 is CASSPTGANEKLFF. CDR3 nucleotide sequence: TGTGCCAGCAGCCCGACAGGGGCGAATGAAAAACTGTTTTTT.